Listed below are T cell receptor beta chains from one sample, sequenced in a study of blood T cell repertoires in COVID-19. Here immunoSEQ multiplex PCR was the method, and the copy in TCRdb shows in-frame clones only, minus some. The table shows under 350,000 clones, with almost 85% occurring only once. The sample comprised peripheral blood. These receptors all stem from a human donor in a cohort sampled during active COVID-19. Both conserved end residues are part of each CDR3. The D gene is left open where the match is weak. Size values are once, few and many counts, or a class for expanded clones, and some rows have none.

D gene	clone size	V gene	J gene	CDR3 protein	CDR3 DNA
NA	NA	TRBV25-1	TRBJ1-1	CASSEYKGMEAFF	TGTGCCAGCAGTGAATATAAGGGGATGGAAGCTTTCTTT
NA	NA	TRBV12-5	TRBJ1-1	CASAWEGRSGLNTEAFF	TGTGCTAGTGCCTGGGAGGGAAGAAGTGGCTTGAACACTGAAGCTTTCTTT
TRBD2	many	TRBV24-1	TRBJ2-3	CATSDTTGTSEDTQYF	TGTGCCACCAGTGACACAACCGGGACTAGCGAAGATACGCAGTATTTT
TRBD1	many	TRBV6-5	TRBJ1-3	CASRTGTVGNTIYF	TGTGCCAGCAGAACCGGGACAGTTGGAAACACCATATATTTT
NA	NA	TRBV7-2	TRBJ1-5	CASSYGPQPQHF	TGTGCCAGCAGCTATGGCCCTCAGCCCCAGCATTTT
NA	NA	TRBV27	TRBJ1-1	CASSSGGTTEAFF	TGTGCCAGCAGTTCTGGGGGGACCACTGAAGCTTTCTTT
TRBD2	NA	TRBV6-1	TRBJ2-1	CASSESAGREYNEQFF	TGTGCCAGCAGTGAATCAGCGGGGCGCGAGTACAATGAGCAGTTCTTC
TRBD1	NA	TRBV10-3	TRBJ1-4	CAISGQGDEKLFF	TGTGCCATCAGTGGTCAGGGGGATGAAAAACTGTTTTTT
NA	NA	TRBV15	TRBJ1-3	CATSIRDSGNTIYF	TGTGCCACCAGCATCCGGGACTCTGGAAACACCATATATTTT
NA	NA	TRBV7-6	TRBJ2-7	CASSLQQITEQYF	TGTGCCAGCAGCCTCCAACAAATCACCGAGCAGTACTTC
NA	NA	TRBV19	TRBJ2-5	CASSTSPTVQETQYF	TGTGCCAGTAGCACTAGCCCGACAGTACAAGAGACCCAGTACTTC
TRBD2	NA	TRBV5-1	TRBJ2-5	CASSPSGGQETQYF	TGCGCCAGCAGCCCTAGCGGAGGACAAGAGACCCAGTACTTC
NA	NA	TRBV10-3	TRBJ2-7	CAITPTALVSYEQYF	TGTGCCATCACCCCGACAGCCCTAGTCTCCTACGAGCAGTACTTC
TRBD1	NA	TRBV3-1/TRBV3-2	TRBJ2-2	CASQKRPTGGTGELFF	TGTGCCAGCCAGAAGAGACCGACAGGGGGCACCGGGGAGCTGTTTTTT
TRBD2	few	TRBV29-1	TRBJ2-7	CSVDRGGVGYEQYF	TGCAGCGTTGATCGGGGAGGGGTGGGATACGAGCAGTACTTC
NA	NA	TRBV9	TRBJ1-1	CASSVAGMGTEAFF	TGTGCCAGCAGCGTAGCAGGGATGGGGACTGAAGCTTTCTTT
NA	NA	TRBV19	TRBJ2-2	CATFSRSGELFF	TGTGCCACCTTCTCTAGGAGCGGGGAGCTGTTTTTT
TRBD1	NA	TRBV25-1	TRBJ1-1	CASSELGTGNTEAFF	TGTGCCAGCAGTGAATTGGGGACAGGGAACACTGAAGCTTTCTTT
NA	NA	TRBV7-6	TRBJ2-7	CASSLVFQSYEQYF	TGTGCCAGCAGCTTAGTTTTCCAATCCTACGAGCAGTACTTC
NA	NA	TRBV21-1	TRBJ2-7	CASSKSSQGADEQYF	TGTGCCAGCAGCAAATCTTCCCAGGGGGCGGACGAGCAGTACTTC
NA	few	TRBV6-4	TRBJ1-1	CATPSGTEAFF	TGTGCCACCCCATCGGGGACTGAAGCTTTCTTT
NA	NA	TRBV27	TRBJ2-6	CASSQAYLGGNVLTF	TGTGCCAGCAGTCAGGCCTATCTCGGTGGCAACGTCCTGACTTTC
TRBD1	NA	TRBV24-1	TRBJ1-4	CATSSTGDNEKLFF	TGTGCCACCAGCTCGACAGGGGATAATGAAAAACTGTTTTTT
NA	NA	TRBV10-2	TRBJ2-2	CASSAQGLFF	TGCGCCAGCAGCGCCCAGGGGCTGTTTTTT
TRBD1	NA	TRBV3-1/TRBV3-2	TRBJ1-2	CASSQRTGQGPGYTF	TGTGCCAGCAGCCAAAGGACGGGACAGGGTCCTGGCTACACCTTC